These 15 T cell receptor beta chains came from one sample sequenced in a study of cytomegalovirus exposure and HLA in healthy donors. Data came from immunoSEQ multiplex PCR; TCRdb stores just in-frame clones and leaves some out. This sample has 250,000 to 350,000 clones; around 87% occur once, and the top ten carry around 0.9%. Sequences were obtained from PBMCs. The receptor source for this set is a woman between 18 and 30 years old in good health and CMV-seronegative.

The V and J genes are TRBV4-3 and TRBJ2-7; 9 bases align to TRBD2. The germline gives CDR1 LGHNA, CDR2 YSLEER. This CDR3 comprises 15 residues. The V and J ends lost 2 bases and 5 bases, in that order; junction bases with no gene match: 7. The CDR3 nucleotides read TGCGCCAGCAGCCAAACAACGAGCGGGAGGAACGAGCAGTACTTC. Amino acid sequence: CASSQTTSGRNEQYF.

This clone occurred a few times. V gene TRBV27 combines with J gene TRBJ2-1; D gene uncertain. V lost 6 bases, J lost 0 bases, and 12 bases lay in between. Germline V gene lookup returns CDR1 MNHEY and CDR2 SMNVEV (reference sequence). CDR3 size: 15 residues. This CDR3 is CASRITFSSYNEQFF. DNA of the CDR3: TGTGCCAGCAGGATCACGTTCAGCTCCTACAATGAGCAGTTCTTC.

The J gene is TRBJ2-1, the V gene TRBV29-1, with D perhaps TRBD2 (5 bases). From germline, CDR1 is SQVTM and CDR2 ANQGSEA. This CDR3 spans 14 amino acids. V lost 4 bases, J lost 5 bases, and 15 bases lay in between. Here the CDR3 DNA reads TGCAGCGTTGCCGGGAAAAGTTACCACAATGAGCAGTTCTTC. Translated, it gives CSVAGKSYHNEQFF.

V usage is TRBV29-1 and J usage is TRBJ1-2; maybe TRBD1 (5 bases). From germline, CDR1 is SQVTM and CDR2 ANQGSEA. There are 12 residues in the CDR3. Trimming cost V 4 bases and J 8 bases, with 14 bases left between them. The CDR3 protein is CSVVVPGGGYTF. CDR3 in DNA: TGCAGCGTTGTAGTCCCGGGGGGGGGCTACACCTTC.

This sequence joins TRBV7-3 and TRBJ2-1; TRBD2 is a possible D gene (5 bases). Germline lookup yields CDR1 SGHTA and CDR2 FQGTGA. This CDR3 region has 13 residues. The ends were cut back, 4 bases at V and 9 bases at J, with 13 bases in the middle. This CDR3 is CASSSGSMGEQFF. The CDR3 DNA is TGTGCCAGCAGCTCGGGATCGATGGGTGAGCAGTTCTTC.

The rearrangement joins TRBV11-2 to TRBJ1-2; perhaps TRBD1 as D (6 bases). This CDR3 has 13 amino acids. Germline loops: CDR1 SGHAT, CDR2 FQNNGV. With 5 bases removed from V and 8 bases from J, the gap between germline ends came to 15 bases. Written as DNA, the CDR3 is TGTGCCAGCAGCCTTCGTACAGGGATAGGCTACACCTTC. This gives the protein CASSLRTGIGYTF.

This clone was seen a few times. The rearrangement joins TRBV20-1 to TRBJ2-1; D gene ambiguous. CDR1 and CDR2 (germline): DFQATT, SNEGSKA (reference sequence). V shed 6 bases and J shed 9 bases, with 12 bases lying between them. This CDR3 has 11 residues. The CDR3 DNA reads TGCAGTGCCCCCCTCCCGGGTGAGCAGTTCTTC. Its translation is CSAPLPGEQFF.

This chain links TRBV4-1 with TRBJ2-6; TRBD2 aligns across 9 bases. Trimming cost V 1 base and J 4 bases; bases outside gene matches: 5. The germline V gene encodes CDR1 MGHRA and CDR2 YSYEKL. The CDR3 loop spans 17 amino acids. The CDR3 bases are TGCGCCAGCAGCCAAGTTAGCGGGAGTACCGGGGCCAACGTCCTGACTTTC. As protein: CASSQVSGSTGANVLTF.

DNA of the CDR3: TGTGCCAGCAGCTTAGGTGTCCCCGGGACTAGCGGGAGTATTGAGCAGTTCTTC. Its protein is CASSLGVPGTSGSIEQFF. The J gene is TRBJ2-1, the V gene TRBV7-2; 14 bases agree with TRBD2. CDR1 and CDR2 from the germline V gene are SGHTA and FQGNSA. The CDR3 totals 18 residues. Trimming took 1 base from V and 9 from J; bases not matched to a gene: 11.

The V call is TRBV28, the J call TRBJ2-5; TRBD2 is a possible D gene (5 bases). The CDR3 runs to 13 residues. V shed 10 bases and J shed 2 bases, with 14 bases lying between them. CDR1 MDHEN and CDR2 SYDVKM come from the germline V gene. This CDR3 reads CATREPPQETQYF. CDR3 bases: TGTGCCACGAGGGAGCCCCCTCAAGAGACCCAGTACTTC. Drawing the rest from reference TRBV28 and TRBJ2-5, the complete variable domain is DVKVTQSSRYLVKRTGEKVFLECVQDMDHENMFWYRQDPGLGLRLIYFSYDVKMKEKGDIPEGYSVSREKKERFSLILESASTNQTSMYLCATREPPQETQYFGPGTRLLVL.

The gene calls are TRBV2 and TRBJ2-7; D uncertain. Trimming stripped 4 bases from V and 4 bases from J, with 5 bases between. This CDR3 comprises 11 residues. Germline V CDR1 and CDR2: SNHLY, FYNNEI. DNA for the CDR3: TGTGCCAGCAGTGTAGAGTACGAGCAGTACTTC. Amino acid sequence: CASSVEYEQYF.

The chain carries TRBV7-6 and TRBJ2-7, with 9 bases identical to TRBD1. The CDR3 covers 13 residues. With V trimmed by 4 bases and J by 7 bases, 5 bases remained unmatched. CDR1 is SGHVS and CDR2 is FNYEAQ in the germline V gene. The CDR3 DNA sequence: TGTGCCAGCAGCTGGGACAGGGTGGGGGAGCAGTACTTC. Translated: CASSWDRVGEQYF.

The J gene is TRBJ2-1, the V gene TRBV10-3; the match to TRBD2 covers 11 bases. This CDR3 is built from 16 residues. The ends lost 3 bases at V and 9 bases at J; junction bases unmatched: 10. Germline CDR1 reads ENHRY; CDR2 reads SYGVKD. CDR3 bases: TGTGCCATCAGTGACCCGGGACTAGCGGCCCTCGGTGAGCAGTTCTTC. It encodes CAISDPGLAALGEQFF.

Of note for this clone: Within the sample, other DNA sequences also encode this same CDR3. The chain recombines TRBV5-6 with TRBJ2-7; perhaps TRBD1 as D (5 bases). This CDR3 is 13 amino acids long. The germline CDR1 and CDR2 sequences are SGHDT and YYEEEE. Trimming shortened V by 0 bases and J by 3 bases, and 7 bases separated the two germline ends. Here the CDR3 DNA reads TGTGCCAGCAGCTTGGGACAGAGCTACGAGCAGTACTTC. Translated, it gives CASSLGQSYEQYF.

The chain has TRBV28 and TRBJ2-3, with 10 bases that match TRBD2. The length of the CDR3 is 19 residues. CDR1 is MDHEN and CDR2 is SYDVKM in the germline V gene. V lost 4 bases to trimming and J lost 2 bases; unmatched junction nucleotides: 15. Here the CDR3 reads CASSSPPVAGGPDTDTQYF. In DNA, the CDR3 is TGTGCCAGCAGTTCCCCCCCCGTAGCGGGGGGTCCTGACACAGATACGCAGTATTTT.